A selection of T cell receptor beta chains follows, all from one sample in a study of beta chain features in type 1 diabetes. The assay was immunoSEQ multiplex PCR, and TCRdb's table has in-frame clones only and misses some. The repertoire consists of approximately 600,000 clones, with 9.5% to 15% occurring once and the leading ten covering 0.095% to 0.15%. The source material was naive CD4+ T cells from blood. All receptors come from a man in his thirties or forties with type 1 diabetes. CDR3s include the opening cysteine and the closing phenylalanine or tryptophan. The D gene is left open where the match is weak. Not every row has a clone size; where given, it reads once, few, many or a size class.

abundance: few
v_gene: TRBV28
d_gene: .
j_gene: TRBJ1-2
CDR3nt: TGTGCCAGCACCGCGGGGAAGTATGGCTACACCTTC
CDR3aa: CASTAGKYGYTF

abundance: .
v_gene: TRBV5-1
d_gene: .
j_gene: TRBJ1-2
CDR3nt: TGCGCCAGCAGCTTGAACAGGGAGTGGTATGGCTACACCTTC
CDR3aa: CASSLNREWYGYTF

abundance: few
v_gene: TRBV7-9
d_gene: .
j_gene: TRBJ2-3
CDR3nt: TGTGCCAGCAGCCTAACTGATACGCAGTATTTT
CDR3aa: CASSLTDTQYF

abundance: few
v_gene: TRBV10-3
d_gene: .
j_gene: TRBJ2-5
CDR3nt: TGTGCCATCAGTGAGTCGACGGGGGTCCAAGAGACCCAGTACTTC
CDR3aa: CAISESTGVQETQYF

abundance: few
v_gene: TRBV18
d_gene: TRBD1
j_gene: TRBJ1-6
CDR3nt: TGTGCCAGCTCACTTACTGACAGGGACGATTCACCCCTCCACTTT
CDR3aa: CASSLTDRDDSPLHF

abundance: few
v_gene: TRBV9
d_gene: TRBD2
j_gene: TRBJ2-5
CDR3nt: TGTGCCAGCAGCTTTGGGACTAGCGGGGCCCAAGAGACCCAGTACTTC
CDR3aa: CASSFGTSGAQETQYF

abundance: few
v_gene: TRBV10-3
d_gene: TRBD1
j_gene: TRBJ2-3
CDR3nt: TGTGCCATCAGTGACGGGACAGGGGTAACAGATACGCAGTATTTT
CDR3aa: CAISDGTGVTDTQYF

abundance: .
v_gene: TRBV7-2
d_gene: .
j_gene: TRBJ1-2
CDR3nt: TGTGCCAGCAGCTTACCGGGGCCGTCCTATGGCTACACCTTC
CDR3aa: CASSLPGPSYGYTF

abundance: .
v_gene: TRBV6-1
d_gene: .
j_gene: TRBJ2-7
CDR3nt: TGTGCCAGTGGGGGGGCCGGACAGGGAAAGCGGTTC
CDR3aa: CASGGAGQGKRF

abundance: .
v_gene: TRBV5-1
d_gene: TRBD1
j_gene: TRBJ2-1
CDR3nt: TGCGCCAGCAGGTTGACAGGGGGCGCCTTAAATGAGCAGTTCTTC
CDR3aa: CASRLTGGALNEQFF

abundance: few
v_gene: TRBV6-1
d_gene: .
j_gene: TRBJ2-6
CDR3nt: TGTGCCAGCATCTTAGGTCCCGGGGCCAACGTCCTGACTTTC
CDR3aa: CASILGPGANVLTF

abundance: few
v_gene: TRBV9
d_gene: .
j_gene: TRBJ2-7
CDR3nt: TGTGCCAGCAGCCCAAGGGGGGGCTCCTACGAGCAGTACTTC
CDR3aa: CASSPRGGSYEQYF

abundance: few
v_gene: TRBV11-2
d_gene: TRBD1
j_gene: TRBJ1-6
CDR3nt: TGTGCCAGCAGCCGCTTTGACAGGGATCTTTCACCCCTCCACTTT
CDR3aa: CASSRFDRDLSPLHF

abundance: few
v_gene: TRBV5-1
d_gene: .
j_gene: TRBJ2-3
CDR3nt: TGCGCCAGCAGCCCCGGGCACCCGACAGATACGCAGTATTTT
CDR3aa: CASSPGHPTDTQYF

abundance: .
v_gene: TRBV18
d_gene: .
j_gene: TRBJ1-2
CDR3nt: TGTGCCAGCTCACCGGGGACGAGTGGCTACACCTTC
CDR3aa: CASSPGTSGYTF

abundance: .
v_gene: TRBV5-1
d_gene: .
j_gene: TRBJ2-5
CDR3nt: TGCGCCAGCAAGGGCGACGGTGGAGAGACCCAGTACTTC
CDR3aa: CASKGDGGETQYF

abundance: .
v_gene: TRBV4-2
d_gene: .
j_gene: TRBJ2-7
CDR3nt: TGTGCCAGCAGCCAAGCAATAGGGACAACCTACGAGCAGTACTTC
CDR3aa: CASSQAIGTTYEQYF

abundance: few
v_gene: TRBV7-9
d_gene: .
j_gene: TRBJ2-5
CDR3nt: TGTGCCAGCAGCTTAGTCCCCACAGGTTCTGAGACCCAGTACTTC
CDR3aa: CASSLVPTGSETQYF

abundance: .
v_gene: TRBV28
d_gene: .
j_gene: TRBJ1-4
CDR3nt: TGTGCCAGCGGCCCCAATGAAAAACTGTTTTTT
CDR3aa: CASGPNEKLFF

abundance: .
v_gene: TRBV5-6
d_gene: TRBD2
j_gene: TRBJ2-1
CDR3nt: TGTGCCAGTTCACCGGGACTAGCGCCGTACGGGCAGTTCTTC
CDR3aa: CASSPGLAPYGQFF

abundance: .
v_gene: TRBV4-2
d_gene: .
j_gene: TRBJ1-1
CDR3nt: TGTGCCAGCAGCCAAGTAGATTGGAACACTGAAGCTTTCTTT
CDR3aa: CASSQVDWNTEAFF

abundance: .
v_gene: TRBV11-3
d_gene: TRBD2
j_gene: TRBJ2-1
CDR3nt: TGTGCCAGCAGCTCCGGAGCGGGGTGGGATGAGCAGTTCTTC
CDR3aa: CASSSGAGWDEQFF

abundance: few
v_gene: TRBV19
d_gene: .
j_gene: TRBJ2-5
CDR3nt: TGTGCCAGTAGTAAAGGCAGGGCAGGCGGCCAAGAGACCCAGTACTTC
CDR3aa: CASSKGRAGGQETQYF

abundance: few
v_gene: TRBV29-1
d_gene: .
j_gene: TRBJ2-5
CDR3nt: TGCAGCGTCGCGGACTTACAAGAGACCCAGTACTTC
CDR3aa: CSVADLQETQYF

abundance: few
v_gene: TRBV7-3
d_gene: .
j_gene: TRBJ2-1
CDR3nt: TGTGCCAGCAGCTGGGGCGGCAACAATGAGCAGTTCTTC
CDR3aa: CASSWGGNNEQFF

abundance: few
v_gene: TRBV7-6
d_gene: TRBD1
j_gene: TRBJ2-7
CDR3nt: TGTGCCAGCAGCATCAGCGGACAGGCCTACGAGCAGTACTTC
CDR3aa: CASSISGQAYEQYF

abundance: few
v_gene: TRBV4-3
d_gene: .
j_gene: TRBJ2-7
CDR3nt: TGCGCCAGCAGCCAAGATTACCAGACATCCTACGAGCAGTACTTC
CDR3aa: CASSQDYQTSYEQYF

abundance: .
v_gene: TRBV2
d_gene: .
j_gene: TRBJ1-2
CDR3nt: TGTGCCAGCAGCGAACAGCGATCTCACGCCTTC
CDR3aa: CASSEQRSHAF

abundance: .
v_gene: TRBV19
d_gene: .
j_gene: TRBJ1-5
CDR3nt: TGTGCCATCAGTCGGGTGGGCAATCAGCCCCAGCATTTT
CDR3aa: CAISRVGNQPQHF

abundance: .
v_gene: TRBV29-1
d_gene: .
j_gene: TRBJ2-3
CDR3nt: TGCAGCGTTGAAGAAAGAAACAGGGCGCCCTACAACACAGATACGCAGTATTTT
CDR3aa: CSVEERNRAPYNTDTQYF

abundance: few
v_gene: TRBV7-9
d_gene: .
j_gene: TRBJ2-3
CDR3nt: TGTGCCAGCAGCTTTCTCGGCGGGGGCACAGATACGCAGTATTTT
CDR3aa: CASSFLGGGTDTQYF

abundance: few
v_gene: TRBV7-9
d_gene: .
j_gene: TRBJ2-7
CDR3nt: TGTGCCAGCAGCTTAGGCCAGGCGGGGCAGTACTTC
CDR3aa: CASSLGQAGQYF